This TCR beta chain was identified in a study of blood T cell repertoires in COVID-19 (dated by TCRdb to about 2020). Regarding the research as a whole: Samples covering the acute and convalescent phases of COVID-19 were provided by collaborators in the United States, Italy and Spain. Where available, HLA class I and class II types were taken from metadata supplied by the sample provider and were not determined by assay-based typing. The prospective study material was composed of cDNA or gDNA derived from T cells, B-cell-depleted T cells, or PBMCs. A freely available public database, intended as a resource for researchers studying the immune response to SARS-CoV-2, is where the repertoires were released. Deeply sampled blood TCRbeta repertoires from subjects exposed to, actively infected with, or recovered from COVID-19 were included in the dataset. The samples were drawn from two sources: the first 160 participants of the ongoing ImmuneRACE study, and 950 to 1,500 subjects contributed by 6 global collaborators. A de-identified subject ID, COVID-19 status, age in years and sex were almost always included in the sample metadata.

A remark on this clone: The specificity of this receptor is unknown. There are no base qualities to consult, and no much larger clone falls within one base.

Here is what the overall study found, with its caveats: The quantity of clinical and demographic metadata differed by source and by participant and was supplied without curation.

Whole blood was collected in K2EDTA tubes by collaborating institutions according to the institutions' own protocols. For TCRbeta analysis, collaborators shipped samples as frozen whole blood, isolated PBMCs, or DNA extracted from either of those sample types. The immunoSEQ Assay, a bias-controlled multiplex PCR, was used to amplify TCRbeta CDR3 regions from genomic DNA. The authors processed their data as follows. Within the assay, amplification of reference gene primers was used to estimate how many nucleated cells each sample contained. Sequence reads were collapsed and filtered to measure the absolute abundance of every unique TCRbeta CDR3 rearrangement. For each sample, productive Simpson clonality was calculated as the square root of Simpson's diversity index across productive rearrangements. The immuneACCESS repertoire file appears here via TCRdb, limited to in-frame rearrangements. These files lack a portion of the clones; in checked studies, under half of the deficit traces to unresolved V genes, and the cause of the others is not known. That table is the source of V, J and clone size, and D and trimming were worked out from the DNA. For this sample the table gives about 110,000 clones, of which roughly nine tenths were detected only once. The ten largest make up about 34% of the sample.

This sequence was found in a woman at least 80 years old with acute or convalescent COVID-19. Source material: peripheral blood.

This receptor carries the CDR3 CASSLAKPGQGASGNTIYF. The DNA sequence reads TGTGCCAGCAGCTTAGCGAAACCGGGACAGGGGGCGTCTGGAAACACCATATATTTT. Recombination connected TRBV7-9 to TRBJ1-3, and TRBD1 matches 12 of the central bases. Reading from cysteine to phenylalanine, the CDR3 counts 19 amino acids. Just CDR3 DNA is preserved here, 57 bases in frame from base 1. V is trimmed back by 0 bases and J by 1 base, and the junction contains 7 bases that no gene match accounts for. CDR1 is given as SEHNR and CDR2 as FQNEAQ, both from the germline V gene (reference sequence).